A selection of T cell receptor beta chains follows, all from one sample in a study of CD8 T cells in Susac syndrome. TCRdb itself ran the immunoSEQ multiplex PCR reads through MiXCR, one entry per CDR3 protein. The sample carries 95,000 to 150,000 distinct CDR3 sequences, roughly 94% recorded once. Specimen: CD8+ T cells from PBMCs. All receptors derive from a human donor with Susac syndrome. Both conserved end residues are part of each CDR3. A D gene is named only where the DNA matches it firmly. Clone sizes are given selectively: once, few, many, or a class where the clone is expanded.

>.|TRBV7-9|.|TRBJ2-3
TGTGCCAGCAGCCTCGACCCAGCGTTGGACCCAGATACGCAGTATTTT
CASSLDPALDPDTQYF
>TRBD1|TRBV16|.|TRBJ1-2
TGTGCCAGCAGCCGCGGGACAGGGTACTATGGCTACACCTTC
CASSRGTGYYGYTF
>.|TRBV3-1|.|TRBJ1-1
TGTGCCAGCAGCCAAGATATCGCGCCGAACACTGAAGCTTTCTTT
CASSQDIAPNTEAFF
>.|TRBV7-9|.|TRBJ2-1
TGTGCCGTAAGGGGCTCCTACAATGAGCAGTTCTTC
CAVRGSYNEQFF
>.|TRBV6-1|.|TRBJ2-7
TGTGCCAGCGAATCCCGGACCTCACGATACGAGCAGTACTTC
CASESRTSRYEQYF
>TRBD1|TRBV3-1|.|TRBJ1-5
TGTGCCAGCAGCCAACGACAGGGCTCTCGGATTTTT
CASSQRQGSRIF
>TRBD1|TRBV13|.|TRBJ1-1
TGTGCCAGCAGCTTAGGAAGGGGGCGGTTCACTGAAGCTTTCTTT
CASSLGRGRFTEAFF
>.|TRBV5-4|.|TRBJ2-3
TGTGCCAGCAGCTTCGACGGAAGCACAGATACGCAGTATTTT
CASSFDGSTDTQYF
>.|TRBV14|.|TRBJ2-1
TGTGCCAGCAGCCAAGAAGGGGGGGGGTACAATGAGCAGTTCTTC
CASSQEGGGYNEQFF
>TRBD1|TRBV7-9|.|TRBJ2-1
TGTGCCAGCAGCTTACCAGGGGGTTCTAACAATGAGCAGTTCTTC
CASSLPGGSNNEQFF
>TRBD1|TRBV14|.|TRBJ2-1
TGTGCCAGCAGTCGTACAGGGGGCGATGAGCAGTTCTTC
CASSRTGGDEQFF
>TRBD1|TRBV6-6|once|TRBJ2-2
TGTGCCAGCAGTCCGGGACAGACAAACACCGGGGAGCTGTTTTTT
CASSPGQTNTGELFF
>.|TRBV12-3/TRBV12-4|.|TRBJ1-3
TGTGCCAGCAGTTTGAGGGGGGCTGGAAACACCATATATTTT
CASSLRGAGNTIYF
>TRBD2|TRBV6-5|.|TRBJ2-1
TGTGCCAGCAGTTACGGGCTAGCGGGGGCCCCCTACAATGAGCAGTTCTTC
CASSYGLAGAPYNEQFF
>.|TRBV27|once|TRBJ2-5
TGTGCCACCAAGAGTTTAGGGGGGTACCAAGAGACCCAGTACTTC
CATKSLGGYQETQYF
>.|TRBV6-5|.|TRBJ2-3
TGTGCCAGCAGTTCAGGACTTACAGATACGCAGTATTTT
CASSSGLTDTQYF
>.|TRBV24-1|.|TRBJ2-2
TGTGCCACCAGAGGCAATTCGAACACCGGGGAGCTGTTTTTT
CATRGNSNTGELFF
>TRBD2|TRBV29-1|.|TRBJ2-1
TGCAGCGTTGGGGGACTAGCGGACGAGCAGTTCTTC
CSVGGLADEQFF
>.|TRBV24-1|.|TRBJ1-5
TGTGCCACCAGTGATTTTGACAGTAGCAATCAGCCCCAGCATTTT
CATSDFDSSNQPQHF
>.|TRBV15|once|TRBJ2-1
TGTGCCACCAGCAGCCGGGACAACAATGAGCAGTTCTTC
CATSSRDNNEQFF
>.|TRBV20-1|.|TRBJ1-5
TGCAGTGCTAGAGAGGTGTCGGTTGGGCAGCCCCAGCATTTT
CSAREVSVGQPQHF
>.|TRBV12-3/TRBV12-4|.|TRBJ1-2
TGTGCCAGCAGTGGGATCGGGACTGAGAATGGCTACACCTTC
CASSGIGTENGYTF
>.|TRBV19|.|TRBJ1-1
TGTGCCAGTACCCCGGGCGGCGGGGGGACTGAAGCTTTCTTT
CASTPGGGGTEAFF
>.|TRBV30|.|TRBJ1-2
TGTGCCTCTGAGACGGCGGACAGCAGGGGAGACTATGGCTACACCTTC
CASETADSRGDYGYTF
>TRBD1|TRBV18|.|TRBJ2-6
TGTGCCAGCTCAACGGGACAGGGCCCTGGGGCCAACGTCCTGACTTTC
CASSTGQGPGANVLTF
>.|TRBV27|few|TRBJ2-7
TGTGCCAGCAGTTTGGGTGGGGTCGAGCAGTACTTC
CASSLGGVEQYF
>.|TRBV20-1|.|TRBJ1-4
TGCAGTGCTAGAGATCGGGACGGATGGAAAAAACTGTTTTTT
CSARDRDGWKKLFF
>.|TRBV6-5|.|TRBJ1-5
TGTGCCAGCTGTACAGGGCTCAATCAGCCCCAGCATTTT
CASCTGLNQPQHF
>.|TRBV4-1|.|TRBJ2-7
TGCGCCAGCAGCCACGGGACGTTCTCCTACGAGCAGTACTTC
CASSHGTFSYEQYF
>.|TRBV7-2|once|TRBJ1-2
TGTGCCAGCAGCTTAGTAGGTGGGGGACGCGGCTACACCTTC
CASSLVGGGRGYTF
>TRBD1|TRBV4-1|.|TRBJ2-1
TGCGCCAGCAGCCCGGCCCGGACAGGGGGGTTCAATGAGCAGTTCTTC
CASSPARTGGFNEQFF
>TRBD1|TRBV29-1|.|TRBJ1-1
TGCAGCGTTTCAGGGGGTGCGGTGACTGAAGCTTTCTTT
CSVSGGAVTEAFF
>.|TRBV5-4|.|TRBJ2-7
TGTGCCAGCAGCTTTATCGGATCCTACGAGCAGTACTTC
CASSFIGSYEQYF
>TRBD2|TRBV13|.|TRBJ2-5
TGTGCCAGCAGCTTTCGCCTAGCGGGGGCCCAAGAAACCCAGTACTTC
CASSFRLAGAQETQYF
>.|TRBV18|once|TRBJ2-7
TGTGCCAGCTCACCACCTGGGGACGAGCAGTACTTC
CASSPPGDEQYF
>.|TRBV10-3|.|TRBJ2-6
TGTGCCATCAGGGGAGAGACGGCCCGCGTCCTGACTTTC
CAIRGETARVLTF
>.|TRBV11-2|.|TRBJ2-7
TGTGCCAGCAGCCTAAGACAGGTTGGGGCCTACGAGCAGTACTTC
CASSLRQVGAYEQYF
>.|TRBV20-1|.|TRBJ2-1
TGCAGTGCTAGAGGAGCAGGGGCTTACAATGAGCAGTTCTTC
CSARGAGAYNEQFF
>.|TRBV6-5|.|TRBJ2-7
TGTGCCAGCAGTCGACCGACAGGCCACGAGCAGTACTTC
CASSRPTGHEQYF
>TRBD1|TRBV29-1|.|TRBJ2-2
TGCAGCGTTTGGGACAGTAACACCGGGGAGCTGTTTTTT
CSVWDSNTGELFF
>.|TRBV5-4|.|TRBJ1-5
TGTGCCAGCAGCCCTTTACCTAATCAGCCCCAGCATTTT
CASSPLPNQPQHF
>.|TRBV5-4|once|TRBJ2-5
TGTGCCAGCAGCCCAAACGATCGGGGGCTCCTGGAGACCCAGTACTTC
CASSPNDRGLLETQYF
>.|TRBV9|once|TRBJ2-1
TGTGCCAGCAGCTTACGGCTAGCCGATGAGCAGTTCTTC
CASSLRLADEQFF
>TRBD1|TRBV5-4|.|TRBJ1-3
TGTGCCAGCACCTTGACAGGGGTCAACACCATATATTTT
CASTLTGVNTIYF
>.|TRBV9|few|TRBJ2-2
TGTGCCAGCAGCGTTGGCACCGGGGAGCTGTTTTTT
CASSVGTGELFF
>TRBD1|TRBV7-2|.|TRBJ1-5
TGTGCCAGCAGTACGACAGGGGTAGGTATTCAGCCCCAGCATTTT
CASSTTGVGIQPQHF
>.|TRBV29-1|.|TRBJ2-7
TGCAGCGTTGAAGAATTTGGCCGGACGGGCTCCTACGAGCAGTACTTC
CSVEEFGRTGSYEQYF
>TRBD1|TRBV27|.|TRBJ2-7
TGTGCCAGCAGTTTCCGCCGACAGGGATCATACGAGCAGTACTTC
CASSFRRQGSYEQYF
>.|TRBV15|.|TRBJ2-2
TGTGCCACCAATCCTACAAACACCGGGGAGCTGTTTTTT
CATNPTNTGELFF
>.|TRBV5-4|.|TRBJ2-2
TGTGCCAGCCCCTCAGACAATACCGGGGAGCTGTTTTTT
CASPSDNTGELFF
>.|TRBV6-5|.|TRBJ1-2
TGTGCCAGCAGTTACTATTCGGGGCACTATGGCTACACCTTC
CASSYYSGHYGYTF
>.|TRBV6-5|.|TRBJ2-5
TGTGCCAGCAGTTACTCCCGGGACAAGTACCAAGAGACCCAGTACTTC
CASSYSRDKYQETQYF
>TRBD1|TRBV20-1|.|TRBJ1-5
TGCAGTGCACCCGACAGGGAGAAAGGACAGCCCCAGCATTTT
CSAPDREKGQPQHF
>TRBD1|TRBV7-9|.|TRBJ2-5
TGTGCCAGCAGCACGGGACAGGCCTACCAAGAGACCCAGTACTTC
CASSTGQAYQETQYF
>TRBD1|TRBV4-3|.|TRBJ1-5
TGCGCCAGCAGCCACGGGACAGGGGGTGACTGGCCCCAGCATTTT
CASSHGTGGDWPQHF
>TRBD1|TRBV6-5|.|TRBJ1-5
TGTGCCAGCAGTTACTCGGCAGGGGGCGGCGGGCCCCAGCATTTT
CASSYSAGGGGPQHF
>TRBD2|TRBV4-1|.|TRBJ2-1
TGCGCCAGCAGCCAAGAGAGCGGGGGGGCCTACAATGAGCAGTTCTTC
CASSQESGGAYNEQFF
>.|TRBV12-3/TRBV12-4|.|TRBJ2-7
TGTGCCAGCAGTTTATCCGGGACCTCCTACGAGCAGTACTTC
CASSLSGTSYEQYF
>.|TRBV18|.|TRBJ2-7
TGTGCCAGCTCACCCGTCGAGGCCTACGAGCAGTACTTC
CASSPVEAYEQYF
>TRBD2|TRBV20-1|.|TRBJ2-3
TGCAGTGCTAGAGTGAGTTCTAGCGGATCCCCAGATACGCAGTATTTT
CSARVSSSGSPDTQYF